This entry lists 15 T cell receptor beta chains sequenced from one sample in a study of technical replicates of blood from several donors. Sequencing was performed with immunoSEQ multiplex PCR; in TCRdb, only in-frame clones are kept and a portion is missing. The sample yields around 67,000 clones, approximately 92% seen once. Material for sequencing was T cells isolated from PBMCs. The receptors here all came from a human donor in good health.

This clone appeared a few times. The gene calls are TRBV30 and TRBJ1-5; no clear D. V shed 2 bases and J shed 3 bases, with 11 bases lying between them. This CDR3 is 14 amino acids long. Germline assignment: CDR1 GTSNPN and CDR2 SVGIG (reference sequence). CDR3 loop: CAWSLSGNNQPQHF. DNA of the CDR3: TGTGCCTGGAGTTTGAGCGGTAACAATCAGCCCCAGCATTTT.

The V and J genes are TRBV5-6 and TRBJ1-2; 8 nucleotides line up with TRBD1. Germline values: CDR1 SGHDT, CDR2 YYEEEE. CDR3 length: 14 residues. Trimming at V came to 4 bases and at J to 4 bases, leaving 6 bases not matched to a gene. The CDR3 spells CASSVGQGIYGYTF. Here the CDR3 DNA reads TGTGCCAGCAGCGTAGGACAGGGAATCTATGGCTACACCTTC.

This clone turned up a few times. The V gene is TRBV5-4, the J gene TRBJ2-7; D remains ambiguous. With 2 bases removed from V and 4 bases from J, the gap between germline ends came to 10 bases. Germline assignment: CDR1 SGHNT and CDR2 YYREEE (reference sequence). This CDR3 comprises 13 residues. CDR3 sequence reads: CASSFESGYEQYF. As DNA, the CDR3 is TGTGCCAGCAGCTTCGAATCGGGTTACGAGCAGTACTTC.

The rearrangement joins TRBV15 to TRBJ1-2; TRBD1 aligns across 12 bases. From germline, CDR1 is LNHNV and CDR2 YYDKDF (reference sequence). The CDR3 is 16 amino acids. V was pared by 3 bases and J by 4 bases, with 6 bases of the junction left unmatched. The CDR3 DNA is TGTGCCACCAGCAGCGGGACAGGGGGCGCGTCCTATGGCTACACCTTC. This sequence encodes CATSSGTGGASYGYTF. Full variable domain (outside the CDR3, taken from reference TRBV15 and TRBJ1-2): DAMVIQNPRYQVTQFGKPVTLSCSQTLNHNVMYWYQQKSSQAPKLLFHYYDKDFNNEADTPDNFQSRRPNTSFCFLDIRSPGLGDTAMYLCATSSGTGGASYGYTFGSGTRLTVV.

As concerns this clone: The junction and the germline gene differ at one end; a read error may be behind it. This chain uses TRBV6-1 with TRBJ2-5; TRBD2 matches 10 bases. The CDR3 covers 14 residues. Germline CDR1 reads MNHNS; CDR2 reads SASEGT. CDR3 nucleotide sequence: TGTGCCAGCAGTAAAGCGGGGGGGCAAGAGACCCAGTACTTC. Protein product: CASSKAGGQETQYF.

J is TRBJ2-2 and V is TRBV19, with TRBD2 as a possible D gene (6 bases). V dropped 0 bases and J dropped 8 bases, with 10 bases sitting between them. In germline, CDR1 is LNHDA, CDR2 SQIVND (reference sequence). This CDR3 spans 14 amino acids. The CDR3 DNA sequence: TGTGCCAGTAGTATAGAAGGCGGGACTGGGGAGCTGTTTTTT. Encoded protein: CASSIEGGTGELFF.

V usage is TRBV5-3 and J usage is TRBJ1-5; D gene ambiguous. TRBV5-3 is treated as an ORF (open reading frame) with a function not yet certain. V was cut by 2 bases and J by 0 bases, with 24 bases left in between. The CDR3 covers 20 residues. CDR3 loop: CARSFKEFNRQANSNQPQHF. CDR3 in DNA: TGTGCCAGAAGCTTCAAAGAATTTAACCGCCAGGCGAATAGCAATCAGCCCCAGCATTTT.

This chain uses TRBV28 with TRBJ2-5; 8 nucleotides align to TRBD1. Germline CDR1 is MDHEN and CDR2 is SYDVKM. The CDR3 length is 15 residues. V shed 2 bases and J 5 bases; nucleotides not matched to a gene: 7. The CDR3 loop is CASSLLDRDGETQYF. DNA for the CDR3: TGTGCCAGCAGTTTACTGGACAGGGATGGCGAGACCCAGTACTTC. Using reference TRBV28 and TRBJ2-5 for the parts outside the CDR3, the full variable domain is DVKVTQSSRYLVKRTGEKVFLECVQDMDHENMFWYRQDPGLGLRLIYFSYDVKMKEKGDIPEGYSVSREKKERFSLILESASTNQTSMYLCASSLLDRDGETQYFGPGTRLLVL.

The chain couples TRBV6-5 to TRBJ1-5; no definite D call. From germline, CDR1 is MNHEY and CDR2 SVGAGI. This CDR3 region has 13 residues. V lost 5 bases, J lost 2 bases, and 7 bases lay in between. DNA of the CDR3: TGTGCCAGCAGTCCCGGGGGCAATCAGCCCCAGCATTTT. This encodes CASSPGGNQPQHF.

The chain links TRBV30 to TRBJ1-5; D possibly corresponds to TRBD1 (6 bases). The ends were cut back, 2 bases at V and 1 base at J, with 18 bases in the middle. This CDR3 is built from 17 residues. Germline lookup yields CDR1 GTSNPN and CDR2 SVGIG (reference sequence). CDR3 region: CAWSKVGQQGSNQPQHF. In DNA form, the CDR3 reads TGTGCCTGGAGTAAAGTTGGACAGCAGGGGAGCAATCAGCCCCAGCATTTT. Complete variable domain (other parts from reference TRBV30 and TRBJ1-5): SQTIHQWPATLVQPVGSPLSLECTVEGTSNPNLYWYRQAAGRGLQLLFYSVGIGQISSEVPQNLSASRPQDRQFILSSKKLLLSDSGFYLCAWSKVGQQGSNQPQHFGDGTRLSIL.

The table lists this clone with a count of one. The chain combines TRBV7-2 with TRBJ2-1, with 9 bases aligning to TRBD2. Germline V gives CDR1 SGHTA, CDR2 FQGNSA. With 1 base clipped from V and 5 bases from J, the junction kept 9 bases outside the gene matches. The CDR3 sequence is 17 residues long. The chain's CDR3 is CASSLVFWTSENNEQFF. The CDR3 coding sequence is TGTGCCAGCAGCTTAGTGTTTTGGACTAGCGAGAACAATGAGCAGTTCTTC.

The chain employs TRBV6-5 and TRBJ1-1; TRBD1 matches 8 bases. This CDR3 has 15 amino acids. With 0 bases clipped from V and 1 base from J, the junction kept 1 base outside the gene matches. CDR1 is MNHEY, CDR2 SVGAGI, per germline. CDR3 residues: CASSYSGTGNTEAFF. The CDR3 DNA follows: TGTGCCAGCAGTTACTCCGGGACAGGGAACACTGAAGCTTTCTTT.

This chain joins TRBV7-2 and TRBJ2-3; D unresolved. This CDR3 region has 15 residues. In germline, CDR1 is SGHTA, CDR2 FQGNSA. V shed 2 bases and J shed 2 bases, with 11 bases lying between them. The CDR3 DNA follows: TGTGCCAGCAGCTTAACTAACCGGTACACAGATACGCAGTATTTT. It codes for CASSLTNRYTDTQYF.

This clone appeared a few times. The V gene is TRBV28, the J gene TRBJ1-2, with D tentatively TRBD1 (6 bases). This CDR3 has 15 residues. CDR1 is MDHEN and CDR2 is SYDVKM in the germline V gene. V lost 2 bases, J lost 3 bases, and 13 bases lay in between. The CDR3 loop reads CASSLPSGTYYGYTF. The CDR3 bases are TGTGCCAGCAGTTTACCATCCGGGACATACTATGGCTACACCTTC.

The chain couples TRBV23-1 to TRBJ2-3; 7 bases agree with TRBD2. TRBV23-1 is an ORF; its function is uncertain. V lost 4 bases to trimming and J lost 7 bases; unmatched junction nucleotides: 14. This CDR3 spans 16 amino acids. CDR3 DNA sequence: TGCGCCAGCAGTCTATCGGGAGGCCGACCGAGGAATACGCAGTATTTT. Translated: CASSLSGGRPRNTQYF.